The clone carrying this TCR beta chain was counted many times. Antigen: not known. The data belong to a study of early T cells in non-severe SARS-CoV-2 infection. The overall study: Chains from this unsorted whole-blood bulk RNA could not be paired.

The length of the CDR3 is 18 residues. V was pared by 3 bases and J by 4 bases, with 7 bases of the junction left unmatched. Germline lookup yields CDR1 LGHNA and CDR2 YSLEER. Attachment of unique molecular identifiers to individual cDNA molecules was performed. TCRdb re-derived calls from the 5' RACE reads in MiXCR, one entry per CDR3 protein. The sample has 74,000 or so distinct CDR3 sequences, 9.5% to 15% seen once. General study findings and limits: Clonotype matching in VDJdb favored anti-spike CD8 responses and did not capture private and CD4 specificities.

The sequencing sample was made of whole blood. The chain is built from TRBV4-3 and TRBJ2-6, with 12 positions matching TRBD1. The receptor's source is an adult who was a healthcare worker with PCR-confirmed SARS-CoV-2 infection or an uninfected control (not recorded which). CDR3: CASSQEPGQGAGANVLTF. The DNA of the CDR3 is TGCGCCAGCAGCCAGGAGCCGGGACAGGGGGCCGGGGCCAACGTCCTGACTTTC.